This T cell receptor beta chain stems from a study of regulatory T cells in long-lasting Graves disease. The CDR3 is 15 residues long. Germline loops: CDR1 SGDLS, CDR2 YYNGEE. The ends lost 4 bases at V and 5 bases at J; junction bases unmatched: 6. Construction of the TCR beta libraries employed iRepertoire HTBI primers in conjunction with Arm-PCR of CDR3 regions. Per the original data handling: Across all samples, approximately 64 TRBV segments and 11 to 15 TRBJ segments were identified. TCRdb ran MiXCR on the multiplex PCR reads and lists one entry per CDR3 protein. TCRdb's processing, not the authors', yielded these V and J calls. The sample contains some 330,000 distinct CDR3 sequences, roughly 20% of which appear only once. A note on this clonotype: Its target is not known.

General study points: Persistent patients shared 2,741 public clonotypes among themselves. Newly diagnosed patients shared fewer, at some 900. When disease was persistent, TRBV28, TRBJ1-2 and TRBJ2-5 were the favored segments.

Time point meaning: persistent/refractory GD, antithyroid drugs over 5 years with positive TRAb. PBMCs were the source of the RNA used for TCR sequencing. EDTA tubes held roughly 8.1 milliliters of peripheral blood from each patient. Sequences were derived from peripheral blood mononuclear cells (PBMCs), sampled when the disease was refractory, from a patient treated with antithyroid drugs. This clonotype was sampled from a woman aged 40-49 years with Graves disease. V and J are TRBV9 and TRBJ2-5, with 12 bases fitting TRBD2. The CDR3 DNA reads as TGTGCCAGCAGCTCCGGACTAGCGGGAAGGGAGACCCAGTACTTC. The encoded protein is CASSSGLAGRETQYF.